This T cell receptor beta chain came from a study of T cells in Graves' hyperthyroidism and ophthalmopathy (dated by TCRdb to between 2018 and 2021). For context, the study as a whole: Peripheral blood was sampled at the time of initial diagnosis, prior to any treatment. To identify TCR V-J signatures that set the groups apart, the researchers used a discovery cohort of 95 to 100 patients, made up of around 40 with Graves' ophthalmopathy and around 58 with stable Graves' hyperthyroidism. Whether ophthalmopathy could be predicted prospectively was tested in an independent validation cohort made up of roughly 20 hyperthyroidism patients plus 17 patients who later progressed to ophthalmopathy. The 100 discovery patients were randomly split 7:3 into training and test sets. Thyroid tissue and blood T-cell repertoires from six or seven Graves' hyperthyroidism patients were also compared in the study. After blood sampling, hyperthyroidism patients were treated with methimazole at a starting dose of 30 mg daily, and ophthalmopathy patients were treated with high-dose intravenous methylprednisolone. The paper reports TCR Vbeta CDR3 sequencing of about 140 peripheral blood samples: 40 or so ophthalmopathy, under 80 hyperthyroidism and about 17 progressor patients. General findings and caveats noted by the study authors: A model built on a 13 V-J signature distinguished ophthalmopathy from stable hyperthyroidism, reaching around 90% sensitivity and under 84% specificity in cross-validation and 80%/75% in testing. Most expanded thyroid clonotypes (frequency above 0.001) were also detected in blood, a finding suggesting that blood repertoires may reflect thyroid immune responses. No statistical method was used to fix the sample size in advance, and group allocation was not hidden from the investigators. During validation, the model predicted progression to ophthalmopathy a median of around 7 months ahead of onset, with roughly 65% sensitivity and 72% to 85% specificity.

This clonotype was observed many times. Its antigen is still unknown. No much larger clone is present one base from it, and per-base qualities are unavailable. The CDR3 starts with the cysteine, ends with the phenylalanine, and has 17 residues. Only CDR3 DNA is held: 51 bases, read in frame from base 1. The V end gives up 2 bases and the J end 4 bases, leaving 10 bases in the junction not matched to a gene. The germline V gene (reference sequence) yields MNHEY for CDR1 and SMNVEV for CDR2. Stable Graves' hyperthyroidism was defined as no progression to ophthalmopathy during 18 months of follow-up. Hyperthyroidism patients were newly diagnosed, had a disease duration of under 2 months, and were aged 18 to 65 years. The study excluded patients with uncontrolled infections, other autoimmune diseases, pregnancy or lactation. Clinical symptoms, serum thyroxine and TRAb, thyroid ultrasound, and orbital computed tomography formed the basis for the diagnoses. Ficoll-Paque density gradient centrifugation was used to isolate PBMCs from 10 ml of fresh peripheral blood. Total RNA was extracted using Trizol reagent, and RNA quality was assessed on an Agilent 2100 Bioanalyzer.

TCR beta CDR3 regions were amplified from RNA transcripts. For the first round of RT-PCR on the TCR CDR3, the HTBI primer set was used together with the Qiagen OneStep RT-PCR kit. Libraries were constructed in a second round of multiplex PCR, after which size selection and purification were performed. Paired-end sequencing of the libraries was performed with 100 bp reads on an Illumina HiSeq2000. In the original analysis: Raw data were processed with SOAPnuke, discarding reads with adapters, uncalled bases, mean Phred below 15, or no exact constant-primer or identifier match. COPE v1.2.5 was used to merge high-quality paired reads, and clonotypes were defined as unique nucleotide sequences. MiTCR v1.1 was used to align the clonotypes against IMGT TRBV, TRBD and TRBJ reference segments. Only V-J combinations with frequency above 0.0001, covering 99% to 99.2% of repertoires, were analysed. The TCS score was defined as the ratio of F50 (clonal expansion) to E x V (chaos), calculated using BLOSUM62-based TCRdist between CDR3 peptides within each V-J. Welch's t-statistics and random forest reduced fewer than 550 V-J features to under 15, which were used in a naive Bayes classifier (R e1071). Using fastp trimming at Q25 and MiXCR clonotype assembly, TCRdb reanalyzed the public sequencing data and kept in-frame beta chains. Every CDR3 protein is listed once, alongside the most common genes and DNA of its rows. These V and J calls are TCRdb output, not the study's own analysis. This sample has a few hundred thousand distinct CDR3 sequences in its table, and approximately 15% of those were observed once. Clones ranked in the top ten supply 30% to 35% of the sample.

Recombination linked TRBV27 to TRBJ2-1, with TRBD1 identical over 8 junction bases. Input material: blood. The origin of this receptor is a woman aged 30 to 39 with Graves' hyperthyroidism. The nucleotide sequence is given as TGTGCCAGCAGTTTAGGGCCAGGGGGCTTTCATTACAATGAGCAGTTCTTC. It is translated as CASSLGPGGFHYNEQFF.